The rows below give T cell receptor beta chains drawn from one sample of a study of T cell changes during pregnancy in multiple sclerosis. Measured with immunoSEQ multiplex PCR; TCRdb has only the in-frame clones, and not every one. This table holds around 39,000 clones, around 93% found once. The starting material was CD4+ T cells from peripheral blood mononuclear cells, obtained in the third trimester of pregnancy. These receptors originate from a female donor in good health, enrolled as a control in a pregnancy study. Each CDR3 is given with its conserved first and last residue. A D gene is named only where the DNA matches it firmly. For some rows the clone size is stated as once, few or many, or as a class when expanded; others skip it.

CDR3nt	CDR3aa	j_gene	v_gene	d_gene	abundance
TGTGCCAGCAGCCAAGGTCTTAGGACTGCCCTTTCCTACGAGCAGTACTTC	CASSQGLRTALSYEQYF	TRBJ2-7	TRBV14	NA	NA
TGCGCCAGCAGCCCGCTACCTAGGACAGCTTATAATTCACCCCTCCACTTT	CASSPLPRTAYNSPLHF	TRBJ1-6	TRBV4-1	NA	NA
TGTGCCAGCTCAGAGGTACACCTCCAAGAGACCCAGTACTTC	CASSEVHLQETQYF	TRBJ2-5	TRBV18	NA	few
TGCGCCAGCAGCCAAGCCCCGGGACAGGGTGCTGGCTACACCTTC	CASSQAPGQGAGYTF	TRBJ1-2	TRBV4-3	TRBD1	once
TGCGCCAGCAGCCAAGGAGGGGGGGTCCCAGAGACCCAGTACTTC	CASSQGGGVPETQYF	TRBJ2-5	TRBV4-3	NA	NA
TGTGCCAGCAGCTTGGTAGGGGCCGGCCAAGACATTCAGTACTTC	CASSLVGAGQDIQYF	TRBJ2-4	TRBV5-6	NA	NA
TGTGCCATCAGCCCCAGGGATGGGACTGAAGCTTTCTTT	CAISPRDGTEAFF	TRBJ1-1	TRBV10-3	NA	NA
TGTGCCAGCAGCGTCGGCGCGGGGAAAGAGACCCAGTACTTC	CASSVGAGKETQYF	TRBJ2-5	TRBV9	NA	NA
TGTGCCAGCAGCTTTATGTGGGGCAATCAGCAGGGCTACAATGAGCAGTTCTTC	CASSFMWGNQQGYNEQFF	TRBJ2-1	TRBV13	NA	NA
TGTGCCTGGAACGCGGGCAGGTCGAACTATGGCTACACCTTC	CAWNAGRSNYGYTF	TRBJ1-2	TRBV30	NA	NA
TGTGCCTGGAGTGCAGGCCAGGGCTACACCTTC	CAWSAGQGYTF	TRBJ1-2	TRBV30	NA	NA
TGTGCCAGCAGCTTAGAGGGGCTCGGGGAGCTGTTTTTT	CASSLEGLGELFF	TRBJ2-2	TRBV7-9	NA	NA
TGTGCCAGCAGCCAAGGAGCAGGGACAGGCGGAAACACCATATATTTT	CASSQGAGTGGNTIYF	TRBJ1-3	TRBV4-2	TRBD1	NA
TGTGCCAGCAGCTTAGCCCTCCGGACTATGAACACCGGGGAGCTGTTTTTT	CASSLALRTMNTGELFF	TRBJ2-2	TRBV11-2	NA	NA
TGTGCCAGTAGTATAGGACAGGGGGGCACAGATACGCAGTATTTT	CASSIGQGGTDTQYF	TRBJ2-3	TRBV19	TRBD1	NA
TGTGCCAGCACTATTTCAGGACAGGGCCAAACTGAAGCTTTCTTT	CASTISGQGQTEAFF	TRBJ1-1	TRBV6-5	TRBD1	NA
TGCGCCAGCAGCTTGGGTATGGCAAACATTCAGTACTTC	CASSLGMANIQYF	TRBJ2-4	TRBV5-1	NA	NA
TGTGCCAGCATTAAGGACAGGGGCAATCAGCCCCAGCATTTT	CASIKDRGNQPQHF	TRBJ1-5	TRBV7-8	TRBD1	NA
TGCAGCGTTGAGGCCCAGCGGGGGGGCTTGGGTGAGCAGTTCTTC	CSVEAQRGGLGEQFF	TRBJ2-1	TRBV29-1	TRBD2	NA
TGTGCCACCAGCAGAGATGCGCGGCGGGGCCCCTACAATGAGCAGTTCTTC	CATSRDARRGPYNEQFF	TRBJ2-1	TRBV15	NA	NA
TGTGCCAGCACCAGGGACAGTGGTAATTCACCCCTCCACTTT	CASTRDSGNSPLHF	TRBJ1-6	TRBV9	TRBD1	NA
TGCAGCGCTTACACCGCTAACTATGGCTACACCTTC	CSAYTANYGYTF	TRBJ1-2	TRBV29-1	NA	NA
TGTGCCAGCAGCGTTTTGACAGTGTCCTACAATGAGCAGTTCTTC	CASSVLTVSYNEQFF	TRBJ2-1	TRBV9	NA	NA
TGTGCCAGCAGCTTACTGGACAGGAAACCCAATCAGCCCCAGCATTTT	CASSLLDRKPNQPQHF	TRBJ1-5	TRBV7-8	TRBD1	NA
TGTGCCAGCAGCTTAGTACAGGGTGGTGAAGCTTTCTTT	CASSLVQGGEAFF	TRBJ1-1	TRBV7-2	NA	NA
TGCGCCAGCAGCCCGGGACTAGCGGGGAGGAATGAGCAGTTCTTC	CASSPGLAGRNEQFF	TRBJ2-1	TRBV5-1	TRBD2	NA
TGTGCCAGCTCACCAGTCGGGGGGCTGGCTGAAGCTTTCTTT	CASSPVGGLAEAFF	TRBJ1-1	TRBV18	NA	NA
TGTGCCAGCAGTTTACAGGGGACAGGGGGCGTGGATGAAGCTTTCTTT	CASSLQGTGGVDEAFF	TRBJ1-1	TRBV27	TRBD1	NA
TGTGCCAGCAGTACTAGCGGAACCTACGAGCAGTACTTC	CASSTSGTYEQYF	TRBJ2-7	TRBV7-9	TRBD2	NA
TGTGCCAGCAGCTCCGGGGGGGCAAGCACAGATACGCAGTATTTT	CASSSGGASTDTQYF	TRBJ2-3	TRBV11-3	TRBD2	once
TGTGCCAGCAGCCTGTATGGCAGGGTCGCTGAAAAACTGTTTTTT	CASSLYGRVAEKLFF	TRBJ1-4	TRBV5-8	NA	NA
TGTGCCAGCAGTCCTTCGGGACAGTCGAACTATGGCTACACCTTC	CASSPSGQSNYGYTF	TRBJ1-2	TRBV6-5	TRBD1	NA
TGTGCCACCAGCAGAGAGAGGTATGGGGAGGTGAATGAAAAACTGTTTTTT	CATSRERYGEVNEKLFF	TRBJ1-4	TRBV15	NA	NA
TGCGCCAGCAGTCCAGACACCAGGGGGATGGAGCAGTTCTTC	CASSPDTRGMEQFF	TRBJ2-1	TRBV4-3	TRBD1	NA
TGTGCCAGCAGCGTCTCCTCTAGTGTGCAGTTCTTC	CASSVSSSVQFF	TRBJ2-1	TRBV7-2	NA	NA
TGTGCCAGCAGAAATGGAGGGGCCGCGTACGAGCAGTACTTC	CASRNGGAAYEQYF	TRBJ2-7	TRBV27	NA	NA
TGTGCCAGCAGCTTACGATGGGGACAGGGGTCCGGGGAGCTGTTTTTT	CASSLRWGQGSGELFF	TRBJ2-2	TRBV7-9	TRBD1	NA
TGTGCCAGCAGCTACTCAGGGGGCGAGCAGTTCTTC	CASSYSGGEQFF	TRBJ2-1	TRBV7-3	TRBD1	NA
TGCGCCAGCAGCTTGGCCCGCAGGGGGACCACCGGGGAGCTGTTTTTT	CASSLARRGTTGELFF	TRBJ2-2	TRBV5-1	TRBD1	NA
TGTGCCAGCTCACCACCAACCATGCCAGGGGGGCGAGGTAACCACTATGGCTACACCTTC	CASSPPTMPGGRGNHYGYTF	TRBJ1-2	TRBV18	TRBD1	NA
TGTGCCAGCAGCGTAGGGAGACAGGTACGGTTTGGATCTGGCTACACCTTC	CASSVGRQVRFGSGYTF	TRBJ1-2	TRBV9	NA	NA